Following are 28 T cell receptor beta chains from one sample sequenced in a study of cytomegalovirus exposure and HLA in healthy donors. Both 60 Vbeta primers and 13 Jbeta primers went into the PCR. The repertoire was sequenced with immunoSEQ multiplex PCR; TCRdb's copy has only in-frame clones and lacks some. The sample has 120,000 or so clones, about 73% seen once. The sample taken for sequencing was PBMCs. These receptors were collected from a woman aged 40 to 50 in good health and CMV-seronegative.

The V gene is TRBV18, the J gene TRBJ2-7; D is ambiguous. In germline, CDR1 is KGHSH, CDR2 LQKENI. The CDR3 is 13 amino acids. V was clipped by 0 bases and J by 4 bases, with 7 bases between them. Here the CDR3 DNA reads TGTGCCAGCTCACCACCAGTAGTGTACGAGCAGTACTTC. Its translation: CASSPPVVYEQYF. Looking up the rest from reference TRBV18 and TRBJ2-7 gives the full variable domain: NAGVMQNPRHLVRRRGQEARLRCSPMKGHSHVYWYRQLPEEGLKFMVYLQKENIIDESGMPKERFSAEFPKEGPSILRIQQVVRGDSAAYFCASSPPVVYEQYFGPGTRLTVT.

With regard to this clone: A junction boundary mismatches the germline segment, possibly from a read error. V usage is TRBV11-2 and J usage is TRBJ2-1; D unclear. CDR1 is SGHAT, CDR2 FQNNGV, per germline. The CDR3 consists of 13 residues. Here the CDR3 reads CASSLFGDNEQFF. The DNA of the CDR3 is TGTGCCAGCAGCTTATTTGGCGACAATGAACAGTTCTTC.

The chain recombines TRBV28 with TRBJ1-6, with D tentatively TRBD1 (6 bases). This CDR3 has 14 residues. V was trimmed by 6 bases and J by 12 bases, leaving 18 bases between them. CDR1 and CDR2 from the germline V gene are MDHEN and SYDVKM. CDR3 sequence reads: CASRPQGPRGPLHF. Written as DNA, the CDR3 is TGTGCCAGCAGGCCACAGGGACCCCGAGGACCCCTCCACTTT. Based on the CDR3 plus reference TRBV28 and TRBJ1-6, the full variable domain is DVKVTQSSRYLVKRTGEKVFLECVQDMDHENMFWYRQDPGLGLRLIYFSYDVKMKEKGDIPEGYSVSREKKERFSLILESASTNQTSMYLCASRPQGPRGPLHFGNGTRLTVT.

The chain joins TRBV28 to TRBJ1-5; D is ambiguous. This CDR3 contains 11 residues. In germline, CDR1 is MDHEN, CDR2 SYDVKM. Trimming cost V 2 bases and J 12 bases, with 8 bases left between them. CDR3 bases: TGTGCCAGCAGTTTAGCTAGACTCCAGCATTTT. Its protein product is CASSLARLQHF.

A word on this clone: A read error may account for a junction end that differs from germline. V gene TRBV7-3 combines with J gene TRBJ2-7; 7 bases are a match to TRBD2. The CDR3 length is 13 residues. Germline loops: CDR1 SGHTA, CDR2 FQGTGA. The CDR3 loop is CASSQSDSGYKLF. CDR3 in DNA: TGTGCCAGCAGCCAAAGCGATAGCGGGTACAAACTCTTC.

This sequence joins TRBV9 and TRBJ2-1; 8 bases fit TRBD2. Germline CDR1 and CDR2: SGDLS and YYNGEE. The V gene end was trimmed by 7 bases and the J gene end by 6 bases; junction bases not matched to a gene: 9. This CDR3 spans 14 amino acids. CDR3 DNA: TGTGCCAGCGCGCGCACTAGCGGTCTCAATGAGCAGTTCTTC. This encodes CASARTSGLNEQFF.

This clone was counted between two and nine times. This rearrangement joins TRBV19 to TRBJ1-1; tentative D call: TRBD1 (6 bases). V gave up 5 bases and J gave up 4 bases, with 14 bases separating them. Germline CDR1 is LNHDA and CDR2 is SQIVND (reference sequence). This CDR3 has 14 amino acids. The chain's CDR3 is CASSGGARSTEAFF. CDR3 sequence (DNA): TGTGCCAGTAGTGGGGGGGCGCGGAGCACTGAAGCTTTCTTT.

V gene TRBV14 combines with J gene TRBJ2-1; 9 nucleotides align to TRBD2. The CDR3 has 15 amino acids. The germline V gene has CDR1 SGHDN and CDR2 FVKESK. V shed 3 bases, J shed 5 bases, and the junction held 5 bases outside the gene matches. Here the CDR3 reads CASSHLSGSHNEQFF. The DNA of the CDR3 is TGTGCCAGCAGCCACCTTAGCGGGAGTCACAATGAGCAGTTCTTC.

This clone has a single count. V gene TRBV19 combines with J gene TRBJ1-1, with 9 bases matching TRBD1. CDR3 length: 15 residues. Germline values: CDR1 LNHDA, CDR2 SQIVND (reference sequence). The J segment lost 6 bases and the V segment lost 4 bases, leaving 9 bases of the junction unmatched. The CDR3 here is CASSSPTGGLSEAFF. The CDR3 DNA reads TGTGCCAGTAGTAGCCCAACAGGGGGCTTGTCTGAAGCTTTCTTT.

The chain links TRBV10-2 to TRBJ2-7, with 14 bases matching TRBD2. V lost 6 bases, J lost 6 bases, and 13 bases stayed unmatched. The germline CDR1 and CDR2 sequences are WSHSY and SAAADI. This CDR3 has 17 residues. CDR3 residues: CASRRTSGRTLNGEQYF. The CDR3 DNA sequence: TGCGCCAGCAGACGGACTAGCGGGAGGACTTTGAACGGCGAGCAGTACTTC.

This chain joins TRBV6-5 and TRBJ1-5; D unresolved. V lost 6 bases, J lost 5 bases, and 5 bases lay in between. Per germline, CDR1 MNHEY and CDR2 SVGAGI. The CDR3 has 11 residues. CDR3 bases: TGTGCCAGCAGCCGAGATCAGCCCCAGCATTTT. This gives the protein CASSRDQPQHF.

The V and J genes are TRBV6-1 and TRBJ2-7, with 15 bases aligning to TRBD2. V lost 3 bases, J lost 5 bases, and 14 bases stayed unmatched. The CDR3 contains 19 residues. The germline V gene encodes CDR1 MNHNS and CDR2 SASEGT. The CDR3 DNA reads TGTGCCAGCAGTGACACAGGACCCAGGACTAGCGGGAGGGCCCACGAGCAGTACTTC. Amino acids: CASSDTGPRTSGRAHEQYF.

The chain links TRBV10-2 to TRBJ2-7; TRBD2 matches at 13 bases. Germline V gene sequence: CDR1 WSHSY, CDR2 SAAADI. This CDR3 is built from 17 residues. With V trimmed by 2 bases and J by 0 bases, 4 bases remained unmatched. For the CDR3, the DNA is TGCGCCAGCAGTGAGGCGAGGACTAGCGGGAGCTCCTACGAGCAGTACTTC. Translating it yields CASSEARTSGSSYEQYF.

The chain has TRBV5-1 and TRBJ2-1; D is perhaps TRBD2 (6 bases). CDR3 size: 16 residues. The germline V and J ends were trimmed by 0 bases and 7 bases, with 17 bases remaining between them. Germline CDR1 reads SGHRS; CDR2 reads YFSETQ. This CDR3 reads CASSLGIGAGRNEQFF. The CDR3 DNA follows: TGCGCCAGCAGCTTGGGGATTGGGGCAGGGAGGAATGAGCAGTTCTTC.

Details on this clone: The same CDR3 can be traced to other DNA sequences in this sample. The chain employs TRBV6-5 and TRBJ1-3; no definite D call. In germline, CDR1 is MNHEY, CDR2 SVGAGI. V lost 2 bases and J lost 2, with 13 bases in between. The CDR3 has 16 residues. The CDR3 is CASSYTRQGPGNTIYF. CDR3 nucleotide sequence: TGTGCCAGCAGTTACACCAGACAAGGCCCTGGAAACACCATATATTTT.

Worth noting for this clone: The junction and the germline gene differ at one end; a read error may be behind it. The chain is built from TRBV7-9 and TRBJ2-7, with TRBD1 matching 7 bases. CDR3 length: 16 residues. Germline V gene lookup returns CDR1 SEHNR and CDR2 FQNEAQ (reference sequence). The CDR3 nucleotides are TGTTCCAGCAGCTCCACAGGGACAGACCGACGCTACGAGCAGTACTTC. It is translated as CSSSSTGTDRRYEQYF.

J is TRBJ1-1 and V is TRBV6-4, with a weak D call TRBD1 (5 bases). Germline V gene sequence: CDR1 MRHNA, CDR2 SNTAGT. V was clipped by 0 bases and J by 1 base, with 18 bases between them. The CDR3 has 18 amino acids. This chain's CDR3 is CASSDSYRRKLENTEAFF. CDR3 sequence (DNA): TGTGCCAGCAGTGACTCTTACAGGCGAAAACTCGAGAACACTGAAGCTTTCTTT.

The rearrangement links TRBV5-6 to TRBJ2-1, with 10 bases aligning to TRBD2. Germline trimming cut 3 bases from V and 1 base from J; bases unmatched to any gene: 4. This CDR3 has 16 residues. The germline V gene has CDR1 SGHDT and CDR2 YYEEEE. CDR3 sequence reads: CASSWASGSSYNEQFF. CDR3 nucleotides: TGTGCCAGCAGCTGGGCTAGCGGGAGTTCCTACAATGAGCAGTTCTTC.

V gene TRBV4-1 combines with J gene TRBJ1-5, with 7 bases aligning to TRBD1. V gave up 6 bases and J gave up 5 bases; unmatched junction bases: 7. Germline V CDR1 and CDR2: MGHRA, YSYEKL. The CDR3 runs to 14 residues. CDR3 nucleotide sequence: TGCGCCAGCAGTGGGGGGACAGATTATCAGCCCCAGCATTTT. Protein sequence: CASSGGTDYQPQHF.

The chain is built from TRBV4-1 and TRBJ2-7; tentative D call: TRBD2 (6 bases). CDR3 length equals 15 residues. The V and J ends lost 1 base and 1 base respectively, with 11 bases between them. Germline assignment: CDR1 MGHRA and CDR2 YSYEKL. CDR3 bases: TGCGCCAGCAGCCAAGCGACTAGTCATTCCTACGAGCAGTACTTC. This translates into CASSQATSHSYEQYF.

The chain combines TRBV5-1 with TRBJ2-3, with D perhaps TRBD2 (6 bases). This CDR3 comprises 14 residues. Per the germline V gene, CDR1 is SGHRS and CDR2 is YFSETQ. With 7 bases removed from V and 2 bases from J, the gap between germline ends came to 14 bases. CDR3 in amino acids: CASRQAGSTDTQYF. CDR3 DNA sequence: TGCGCCAGCCGCCAGGCGGGGTCCACAGATACGCAGTATTTT.

CDR3 in DNA: TGTGCCAGCAGCCCTAATTTGGCTGAAGCTTTCTTT. Protein product: CASSPNLAEAFF. This chain joins TRBV7-2 and TRBJ1-1; the D is unclear. Germline CDR1 and CDR2: SGHTA and FQGNSA. V gave up 5 bases and J gave up 6 bases, with 10 bases separating them. The CDR3 has 12 residues.

The chain links TRBV19 to TRBJ2-7; 7 bases are a match to TRBD2. CDR1 is LNHDA, CDR2 SQIVND, per germline (reference sequence). The V and J ends lost 9 bases and 6 bases, in that order; junction bases with no gene match: 17. The CDR3 loop spans 15 amino acids. CDR3 bases: TGTGCCAGCGCCAGAGGACTAGGGGTTGTCTGCGAGCAGTACTTC. This sequence encodes CASARGLGVVCEQYF.

The chain is built from TRBV28 and TRBJ1-4; maybe TRBD1 (5 bases). V gave up 8 bases and J gave up 10 bases, with 11 bases separating them. Germline V gene data show CDR1 as MDHEN and CDR2 as SYDVKM. There are 11 residues in the CDR3. The CDR3 loop is CASGGGGKLFF. In DNA, the CDR3 is TGTGCCAGCGGTGGGGGGGGAAAACTGTTTTTT.

The V gene is TRBV6-1, the J gene TRBJ1-5, with D tentatively TRBD1 (5 bases). The ends were cut back, 3 bases at V and 2 bases at J, with 11 bases in the middle. CDR3 length: 15 amino acids. Germline V lookup: CDR1 MNHNS, CDR2 SASEGT. CDR3 residues: CASSESAGGNQPQHF. DNA of the CDR3: TGTGCCAGCAGTGAGAGCGCGGGGGGCAATCAGCCCCAGCATTTT.

The chain links TRBV10-3 to TRBJ2-7; 7 positions match TRBD2. The V gene end was trimmed by 8 bases and the J gene end by 0 bases; junction bases not matched to a gene: 1. Germline V gene sequence: CDR1 ENHRY, CDR2 SYGVKD. The CDR3 is 12 amino acids. CDR3 protein: CAIGGDSYEQYF. The CDR3 nucleotides read TGTGCCATCGGGGGGGACTCCTACGAGCAGTACTTC.

The V gene is TRBV28, the J gene TRBJ2-7; D is perhaps TRBD1 (6 bases). With 3 bases removed from V and 2 bases from J, the gap between germline ends came to 8 bases. The CDR3 spans 13 residues. Germline V lookup: CDR1 MDHEN, CDR2 SYDVKM. CDR3 residues: CASSFQGTYEQYF. CDR3 in DNA: TGTGCCAGCAGTTTTCAGGGGACCTACGAGCAGTACTTC.

This clone has only a few counts. J is TRBJ2-1 and V is TRBV27; 10 bases agree with TRBD2. Germline CDR1 is MNHEY and CDR2 is SMNVEV (reference sequence). The CDR3 runs to 18 residues. With V trimmed by 6 bases and J by 0 bases, 11 bases remained unmatched. CDR3 sequence reads: CASRRSLAGFSSYNEQFF. The CDR3 DNA follows: TGTGCCAGCAGAAGGTCACTAGCGGGGTTTAGCTCCTACAATGAGCAGTTCTTC.